This TCR beta chain was recovered during a study of cytomegalovirus exposure and HLA in healthy donors. V lost 8 bases, J lost 2 bases, and 10 bases lay in between. The CDR3 has 13 amino acids. Germline V CDR1 and CDR2: MNHEY, SMNVEV (reference sequence). Study conclusions and caveats: In an earlier analysis, most TCR beta V segments were productive about 87% or about 30% of the time. Analysis was carried out at a later point, and it linked a missense DCLRE1C variant to TCR beta V- and J-gene trimming.

Concerning this clone: The target antigen is unknown.

A multiplex PCR was run with 60 Vbeta primers and 13 Jbeta primers. Clones were read by immunoSEQ multiplex PCR, and TCRdb kept only the in-frame ones, dropping some. The top ten clones hold approximately 4.3% of a sample with 140,000 to 150,000 clones, about 72% of them seen once. The TCR originated in a man aged 55 to 70 in good health and CMV-seronegative. V gene TRBV27 combines with J gene TRBJ2-1; D call uncertain. Sequenced material: PBMCs. CDR3 protein: CASGTEAYNEQFF. The CDR3 DNA is TGTGCCAGCGGAACTGAGGCCTACAATGAGCAGTTCTTC.